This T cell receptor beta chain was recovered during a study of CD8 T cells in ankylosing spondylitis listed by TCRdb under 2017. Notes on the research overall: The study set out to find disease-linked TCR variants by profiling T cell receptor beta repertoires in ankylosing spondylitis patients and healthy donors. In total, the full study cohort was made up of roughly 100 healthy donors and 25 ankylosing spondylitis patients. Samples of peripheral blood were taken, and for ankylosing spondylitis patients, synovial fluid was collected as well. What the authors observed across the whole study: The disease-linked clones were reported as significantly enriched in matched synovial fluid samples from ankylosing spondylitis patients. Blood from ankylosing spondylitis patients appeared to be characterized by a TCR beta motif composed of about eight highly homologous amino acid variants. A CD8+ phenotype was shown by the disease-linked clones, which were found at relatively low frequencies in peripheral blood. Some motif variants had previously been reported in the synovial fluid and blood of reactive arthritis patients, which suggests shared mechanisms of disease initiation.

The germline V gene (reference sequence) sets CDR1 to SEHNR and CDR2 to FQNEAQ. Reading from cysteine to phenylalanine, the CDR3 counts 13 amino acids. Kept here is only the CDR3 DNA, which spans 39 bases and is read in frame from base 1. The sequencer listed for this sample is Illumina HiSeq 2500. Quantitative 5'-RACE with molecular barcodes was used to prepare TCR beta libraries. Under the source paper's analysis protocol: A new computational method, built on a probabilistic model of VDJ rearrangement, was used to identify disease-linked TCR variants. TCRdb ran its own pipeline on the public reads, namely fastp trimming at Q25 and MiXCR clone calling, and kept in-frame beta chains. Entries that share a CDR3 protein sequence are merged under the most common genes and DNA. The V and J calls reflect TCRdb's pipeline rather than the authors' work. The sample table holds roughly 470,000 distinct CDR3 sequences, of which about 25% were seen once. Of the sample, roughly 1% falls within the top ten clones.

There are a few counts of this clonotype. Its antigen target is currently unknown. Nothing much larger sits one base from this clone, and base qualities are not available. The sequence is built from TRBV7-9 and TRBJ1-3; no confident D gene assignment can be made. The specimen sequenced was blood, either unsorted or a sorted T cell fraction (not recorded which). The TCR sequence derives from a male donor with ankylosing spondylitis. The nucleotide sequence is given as TGTGCGGAAGCGTACATCTCTGGAAACACCATATATTTT. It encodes CAEAYISGNTIYF.